This T cell receptor beta chain was retrieved from a study of blood T cell repertoires in COVID-19. Whole-study context: There were acute and convalescent COVID-19 samples, and they came from the United States, Italy and Spain.

Participant ages covered roughly 18 to 90 years across 24 US areas. Participants were placed into cohorts based on the clinical history they reported. From germline, CDR1 is SGHRS and CDR2 YFSETQ. This CDR3 contains 15 residues. Clones were sequenced by immunoSEQ multiplex PCR, and TCRdb holds only the in-frame ones, with some missing. The sample lists 100,000 to 150,000 clones; under 90% were seen once. Specimen: PBMCs or T cells enriched from blood (not recorded which). The receptor comes from a man aged 40-55 years with acute COVID-19. The chain joins TRBV5-1 to TRBJ2-3, with 9 bases identical to TRBD2. CDR3 sequence reads: CPRSGGRGGPDTQYF. The CDR3 region has the DNA TGCCCCCGCAGCGGGGGGCGGGGGGGGCCGGATACGCAGTATTTT.